Listed here is a single T cell receptor beta chain. Other nucleotide sequences from this sample produce the same CDR3. Repertoires were generated with immunoSEQ multiplex PCR, while TCRdb's copy carries only in-frame clones and drops some. This table has 650,000 to 750,000 clones, roughly 70% appearing once. Per germline, CDR1 MNHEY and CDR2 SMNVEV (reference sequence). Between the trimmed V and J ends, which lost 2 bases and 1 base, there was a span of 8 bases. The CDR3 length is 14 residues. The data stem from a study of shared clonotypes between healthy human individuals. The material sequenced was memory CD4+ T cells sorted from blood. Stated subset: CD45RA-negative fraction. The sequence was collected from a woman in her thirties in good health. The chain uses TRBV27 and TRBJ1-1; D not certain. Written as DNA, the CDR3 is TGTGCCAGCAGTTTAAGGCCCGGGAACACTGAAGCTTTCTTT. Translation: CASSLRPGNTEAFF.